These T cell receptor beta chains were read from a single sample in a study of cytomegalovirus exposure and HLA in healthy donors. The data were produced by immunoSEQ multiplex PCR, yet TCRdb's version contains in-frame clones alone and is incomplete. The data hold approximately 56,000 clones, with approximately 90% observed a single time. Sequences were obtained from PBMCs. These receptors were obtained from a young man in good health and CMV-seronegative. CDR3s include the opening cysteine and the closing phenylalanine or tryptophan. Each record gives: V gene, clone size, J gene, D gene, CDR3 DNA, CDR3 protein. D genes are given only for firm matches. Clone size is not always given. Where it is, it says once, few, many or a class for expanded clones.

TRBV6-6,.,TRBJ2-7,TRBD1,TGTGCCAGCAGTTTCCGACAGGGTCCCTACGAGCAGTACTTC,CASSFRQGPYEQYF
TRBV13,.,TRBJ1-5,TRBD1,TGTGCCAGCAGCTTCGGACAGGGCAATCAGCCCCAGCATTTT,CASSFGQGNQPQHF
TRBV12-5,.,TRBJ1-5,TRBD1,TGTGCTAGTGGTCCCGGGACAGGCAATCAGCCCCAGCATTTT,CASGPGTGNQPQHF
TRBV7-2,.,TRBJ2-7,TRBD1,TGTGCCAGCAGCTTAGTTGGACAGGGCAACGAGCAGTACTTC,CASSLVGQGNEQYF
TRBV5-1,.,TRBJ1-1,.,TGCGCCAGCAGTCAGGGACAACCGAACACTGAAGCTTTCTTT,CASSQGQPNTEAFF
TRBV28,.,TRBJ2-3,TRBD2,TGTGCCAGCAGTTTAGTGACTAGCGGGAGAACAGATACGCAGTATTTT,CASSLVTSGRTDTQYF
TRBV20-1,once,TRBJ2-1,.,TGCAGTGCTAGAAACAACAATGAGCAGTTCTTC,CSARNNNEQFF
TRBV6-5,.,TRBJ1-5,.,TGTGCCACCGGGGAGCCCCAGCATTTT,CATGEPQHF
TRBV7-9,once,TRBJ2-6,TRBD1,TGTGCCAGCACTAAGGGTGTGCAGGGGGTAGGAGGTGGGGCCAACGTCCTGACTTTC,CASTKGVQGVGGGANVLTF
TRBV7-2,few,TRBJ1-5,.,TGTGCCAGCAGCTTAGAGCCTGTTCAGCCCCAGCATTTT,CASSLEPVQPQHF
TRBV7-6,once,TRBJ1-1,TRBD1,TGTGCCAGCAGCTTCGACATACGGACAGGGGGTATCCCCGAAGCTTTCTTT,CASSFDIRTGGIPEAFF
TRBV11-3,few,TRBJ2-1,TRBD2,TGTGCCAGCAGCTTCCGACTAGCGGAGTACAATGAGCAGTTCTTC,CASSFRLAEYNEQFF
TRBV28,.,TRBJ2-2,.,TGTGCCAGCACGGGAAACCCTGGTGGGGAGCTGTTTTTT,CASTGNPGGELFF
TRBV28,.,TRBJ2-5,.,TGTGCCAGCAGCCCCCCAGGGGTAGAGGCCCAAGAGACCCAGTACTTC,CASSPPGVEAQETQYF
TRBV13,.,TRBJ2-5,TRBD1,TGTGCCAGCAGAGAGGGACAGTATCAAGAGACCCAGTACTTC,CASREGQYQETQYF
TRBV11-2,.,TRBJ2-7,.,TGTGCCAGCAGCATTTCACAGGCCGGCTACGAGCAGTACTTC,CASSISQAGYEQYF
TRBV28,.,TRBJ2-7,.,TGTGCCAGCAGTTTAGCGGGCGGCAAGCAGTACTTC,CASSLAGGKQYF
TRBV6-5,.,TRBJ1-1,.,TGTGCCAGCAGCCCGGCGGGTTCCATGAACACTGAAGCTTTCTTT,CASSPAGSMNTEAFF
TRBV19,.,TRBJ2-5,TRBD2,TGTGCCAGTAGTGGTTCTAGCGGATGGGAGACCCAGTACTTC,CASSGSSGWETQYF
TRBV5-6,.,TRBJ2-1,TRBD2,TGTGCCAGCAGCCCGGGGGGGGAGGCGGACAATGAGCAGTTCTTC,CASSPGGEADNEQFF
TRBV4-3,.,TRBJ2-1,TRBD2,TGCGCCAGCAGCCAAGGCCCCGTCCAAGGACTAGCGGGAGTAGTTGATGAGCAGTTCTTC,CASSQGPVQGLAGVVDEQFF
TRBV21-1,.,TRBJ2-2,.,TGTGCCAGCAGCACTCGGACCGACAGGTCTGCCGGGGAGCTGTTTTTT,CASSTRTDRSAGELFF
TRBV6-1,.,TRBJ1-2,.,TGTGCCAGCAGTGAAGGTTACGGGGTGGACTATGGCTACACCTTC,CASSEGYGVDYGYTF
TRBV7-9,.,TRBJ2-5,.,TGTGCCAGCAGTCCTATTTCGGTCACAGAGACCCAGTACTTC,CASSPISVTETQYF
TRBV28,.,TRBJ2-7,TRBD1,TGTGCCAGCTTACTTAGAGGGACAGGGGGCCCTAGCGGGAGAGATGGCATCCCCTACGAGCAGTACTTC,CASLLRGTGGPSGRDGIPYEQYF
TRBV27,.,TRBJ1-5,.,TGTGCCAGCAGTTTAAATAGAGCTCAGCCCCAGCATTTT,CASSLNRAQPQHF
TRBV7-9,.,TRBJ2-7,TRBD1,TGTGCCAGCAGCCCGCCGGCCCCGGGACAGGGAGCCTACGAGCAGTACTTC,CASSPPAPGQGAYEQYF
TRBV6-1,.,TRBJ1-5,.,TGTGCCAGCAGTGAAGGATACCCAGGGTCAAATCAGCCCCAGCATTTT,CASSEGYPGSNQPQHF
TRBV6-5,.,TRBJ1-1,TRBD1,TGTGCCAGCAGCCGACAGGGGTCCGACACTGAAGCTTTCTTT,CASSRQGSDTEAFF
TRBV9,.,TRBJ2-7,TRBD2,TGTGCCAGCAGCGTAGATGAGGCGGCTAGCGGGGACGAGCAGTACTTC,CASSVDEAASGDEQYF
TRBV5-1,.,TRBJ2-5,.,TGCGCCAGCAGCGCCTTAGGGGCGGGGATAGAGACCCAGTACTTC,CASSALGAGIETQYF
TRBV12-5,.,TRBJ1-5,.,TGTGCTAGTGGTTTGGGAGTCGGGAGGCCCCAGCATTTT,CASGLGVGRPQHF
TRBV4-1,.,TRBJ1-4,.,TGCGCCAGCAGCAGAACCGGGAGACTAATCGAAAAACTGTTTTTT,CASSRTGRLIEKLFF
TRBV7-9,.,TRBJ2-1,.,TGTGCCAGCAGCCGCGTGGACAATGAGCAGTTCTTC,CASSRVDNEQFF
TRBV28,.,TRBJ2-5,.,TGTGCCAGCGTGGGGGCGGACCAAGAGACCCAGTACTTC,CASVGADQETQYF
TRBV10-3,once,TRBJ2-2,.,TGTGCCATTACAGGGCAGAACACCGGGGAGCTGTTTTTT,CAITGQNTGELFF
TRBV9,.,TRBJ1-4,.,TGTGCCAGCAGCCCCCGCAGGGGACCTAATGAAAAACTGTTTTTT,CASSPRRGPNEKLFF
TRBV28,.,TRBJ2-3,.,TGTGCCAGCAGCGACACGTGGGGGGGCCGGGGAGATACGCAGTATTTT,CASSDTWGGRGDTQYF
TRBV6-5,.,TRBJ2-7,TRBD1,TGTGCCAGCAGCCCAACAGGGGCACTATCCTACGAGCAGTACTTC,CASSPTGALSYEQYF
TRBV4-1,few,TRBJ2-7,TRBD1,TGCGCCAGCAGCCCAACCGGGACAGGTGTCTACGAGCAGTACTTC,CASSPTGTGVYEQYF